This T cell receptor (beta chain) was retrieved from a study of molecular identifiers for immune sequencing clone quantification. Looking at the study overall: Naive CD8 cell RNA, from roughly 20,000 or 100,000 cells, was split five ways in replicates, with four sequenced.

Germline V gene sequence: CDR1 SGHAT, CDR2 FQNNGV. The length of the CDR3 is 15 residues. V shed 4 bases and J shed 12 bases, with 22 bases lying between them. Many counts were recorded for this clonotype. TCRdb ran MiXCR on the PCR reads and lists one entry per CDR3 protein. The table includes about 70,000 distinct CDR3 sequences, over 15% detected once. This receptor was identified in a human donor in good health. Some libraries in this study had Jurkat cell RNA spiked in. The genes are TRBV11-2 and TRBJ2-1; a possible D gene is TRBD1 (7 bases). Sequencing was done on a sample of naive CD8+ T cells from blood, with Jurkat cell RNA spiked in. Indicated subset: FACS-sorted CD8+CD4-CCR7+CD45RA+ naive T cells. The CDR3: CASSSTLRGPGGQFF. The CDR3 DNA reads as TGTGCCAGCAGCTCCACGTTGCGGGGCCCAGGGGGGCAGTTCTTC.